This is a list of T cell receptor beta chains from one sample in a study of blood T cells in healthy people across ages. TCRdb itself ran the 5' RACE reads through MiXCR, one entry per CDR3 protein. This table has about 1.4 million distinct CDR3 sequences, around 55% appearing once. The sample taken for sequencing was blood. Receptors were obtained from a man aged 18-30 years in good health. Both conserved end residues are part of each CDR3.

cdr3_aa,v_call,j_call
CSARGRGGVETQYF,TRBV20-1,TRBJ2-5
CSAPQGPLARETQYF,TRBV20-1,TRBJ2-5
CASTLTAGYEQYF,TRBV7-8,TRBJ2-7
CASSYPNRGQGGYTF,TRBV6-6,TRBJ1-2
CASSVGNQPQHF,TRBV2,TRBJ1-5
CASSSPTTNTDTQYF,TRBV11-2,TRBJ2-3
CASSLAGERGYTF,TRBV12-3/TRBV12-4,TRBJ1-2
CASSDPVGSSTDTQYF,TRBV25-1,TRBJ2-3
CASGWVNEQYF,TRBV10-2,-
CANRPLPGLAYYEQYF,TRBV6-6,-
CASSLRQGPQFF,TRBV27,TRBJ2-1
CASSSYRGTYEQYF,TRBV27,TRBJ2-7
CASSVPGRGKNIQYF,TRBV5-1,TRBJ2-4
CALKGSLITDTQYF,TRBV24-1,TRBJ2-3
CASSKIGAGRFTDTQYF,TRBV6-2/TRBV6-3,TRBJ2-3
CASSSGGTGLSYEQYF,TRBV19,TRBJ2-7